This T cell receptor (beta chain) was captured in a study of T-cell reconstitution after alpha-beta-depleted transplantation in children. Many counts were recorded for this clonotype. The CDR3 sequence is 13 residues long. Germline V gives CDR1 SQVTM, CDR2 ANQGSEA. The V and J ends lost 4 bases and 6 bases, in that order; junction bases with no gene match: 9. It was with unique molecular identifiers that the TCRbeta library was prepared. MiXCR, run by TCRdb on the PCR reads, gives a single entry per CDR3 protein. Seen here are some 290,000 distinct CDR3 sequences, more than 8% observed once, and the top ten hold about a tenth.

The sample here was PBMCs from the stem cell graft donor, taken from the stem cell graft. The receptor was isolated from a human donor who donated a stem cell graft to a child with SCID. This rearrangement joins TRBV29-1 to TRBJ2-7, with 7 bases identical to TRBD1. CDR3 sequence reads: CSVGGKGGVEQYF. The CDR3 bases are TGCAGCGTTGGGGGAAAAGGGGGCGTCGAGCAGTACTTC.